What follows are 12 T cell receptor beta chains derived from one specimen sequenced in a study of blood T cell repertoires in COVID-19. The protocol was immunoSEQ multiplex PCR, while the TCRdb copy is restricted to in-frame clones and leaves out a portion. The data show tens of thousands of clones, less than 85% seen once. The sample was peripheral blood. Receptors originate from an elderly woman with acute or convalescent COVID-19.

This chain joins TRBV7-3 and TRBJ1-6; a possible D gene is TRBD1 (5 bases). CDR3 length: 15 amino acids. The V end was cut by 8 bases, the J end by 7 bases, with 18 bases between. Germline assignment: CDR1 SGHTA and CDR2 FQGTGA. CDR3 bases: TGTGCCAGCGCCCTACGGGCAGGGTTGAATTCACCCCTCCACTTT. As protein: CASALRAGLNSPLHF.

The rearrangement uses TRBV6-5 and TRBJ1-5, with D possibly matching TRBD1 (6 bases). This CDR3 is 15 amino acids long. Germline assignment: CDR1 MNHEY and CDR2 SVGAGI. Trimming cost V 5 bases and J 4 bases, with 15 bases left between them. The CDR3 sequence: CASSPQGAGNQPQHF. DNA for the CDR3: TGTGCCAGCAGTCCACAGGGCGCGGGTAATCAGCCCCAGCATTTT.

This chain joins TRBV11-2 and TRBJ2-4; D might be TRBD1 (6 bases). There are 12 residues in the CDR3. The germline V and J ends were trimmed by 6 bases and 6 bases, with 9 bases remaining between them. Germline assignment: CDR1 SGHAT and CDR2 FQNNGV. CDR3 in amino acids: CASSEDRNIQYF. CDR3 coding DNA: TGTGCCAGCAGTGAGGACAGAAACATTCAGTACTTC.

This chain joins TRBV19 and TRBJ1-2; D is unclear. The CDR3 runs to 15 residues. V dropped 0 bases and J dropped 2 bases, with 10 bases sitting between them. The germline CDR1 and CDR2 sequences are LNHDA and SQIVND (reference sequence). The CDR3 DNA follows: TGTGCCAGTAGTATAGATCCAACGGGGAACTATGGCTACACCTTC. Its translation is CASSIDPTGNYGYTF.

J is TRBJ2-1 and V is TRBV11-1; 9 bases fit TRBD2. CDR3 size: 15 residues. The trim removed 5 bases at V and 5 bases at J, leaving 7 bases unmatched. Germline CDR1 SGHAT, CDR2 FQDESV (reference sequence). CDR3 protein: CASSPRGGLDNEQFF. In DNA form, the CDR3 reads TGTGCCAGCAGCCCGCGGGGGGGCTTAGACAATGAGCAGTTCTTC.

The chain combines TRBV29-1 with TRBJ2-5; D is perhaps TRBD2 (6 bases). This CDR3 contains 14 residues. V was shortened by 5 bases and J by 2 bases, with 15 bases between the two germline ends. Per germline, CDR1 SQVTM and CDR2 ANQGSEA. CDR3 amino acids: CSVKYGGIQETQYF. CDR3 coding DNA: TGCAGCGTTAAATATGGGGGGATACAAGAGACCCAGTACTTC.

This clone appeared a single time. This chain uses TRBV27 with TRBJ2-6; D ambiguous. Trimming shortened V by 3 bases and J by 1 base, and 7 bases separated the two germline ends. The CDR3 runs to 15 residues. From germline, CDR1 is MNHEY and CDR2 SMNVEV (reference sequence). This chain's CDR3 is CASSFLSSGANVLTF. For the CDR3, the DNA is TGTGCCAGCAGTTTTCTATCTTCTGGGGCCAACGTCCTGACTTTC. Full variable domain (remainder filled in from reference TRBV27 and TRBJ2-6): EAQVTQNPRYLITVTGKKLTVTCSQNMNHEYMSWYRQDPGLGLRQIYYSMNVEVTDKGDVPEGYKVSRKEKRNFPLILESPSPNQTSLYFCASSFLSSGANVLTFGAGSRLTVL.

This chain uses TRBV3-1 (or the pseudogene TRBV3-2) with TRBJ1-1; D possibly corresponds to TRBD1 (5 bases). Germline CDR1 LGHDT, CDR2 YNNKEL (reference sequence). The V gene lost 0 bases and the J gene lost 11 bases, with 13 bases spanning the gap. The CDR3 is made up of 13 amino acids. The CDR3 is CASSQDRARAAFF. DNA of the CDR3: TGTGCCAGCAGCCAAGATCGGGCCAGGGCTGCTTTCTTT.

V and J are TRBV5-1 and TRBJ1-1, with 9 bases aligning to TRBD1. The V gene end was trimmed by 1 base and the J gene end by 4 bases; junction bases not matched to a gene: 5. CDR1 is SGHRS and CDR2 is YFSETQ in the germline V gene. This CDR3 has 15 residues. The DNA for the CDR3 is TGCGCCAGCAGCTTGCGTGGACAGGGGCTCACTGAAGCTTTCTTT. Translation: CASSLRGQGLTEAFF.

Written as DNA, the CDR3 is TGTGCCAGCAGCCTGACATTCCTAGCGGGGAGCGAGCAGTACTTC. It is translated as CASSLTFLAGSEQYF. The chain has TRBV3-1 (or the pseudogene TRBV3-2) and TRBJ2-7; 9 bases fit TRBD2. V lost 4 bases, J lost 6 bases, and 10 bases stayed unmatched. The CDR3 contains 15 residues. The germline V gene encodes CDR1 LGHDT and CDR2 YNNKEL (reference sequence).

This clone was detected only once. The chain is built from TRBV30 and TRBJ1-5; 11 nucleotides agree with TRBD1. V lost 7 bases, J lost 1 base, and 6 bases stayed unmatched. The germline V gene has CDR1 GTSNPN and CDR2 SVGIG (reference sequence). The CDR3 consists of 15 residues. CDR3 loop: CASGQGARSNQPQHF. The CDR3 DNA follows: TGTGCCTCCGGACAGGGGGCGCGGAGCAATCAGCCCCAGCATTTT.

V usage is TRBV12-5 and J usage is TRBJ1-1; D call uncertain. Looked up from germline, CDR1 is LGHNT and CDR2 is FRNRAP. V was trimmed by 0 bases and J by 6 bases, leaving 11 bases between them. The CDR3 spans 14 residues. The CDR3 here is CASGLVPEIAEAFF. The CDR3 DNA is TGTGCTAGTGGTTTGGTACCGGAGATAGCTGAAGCTTTCTTT.